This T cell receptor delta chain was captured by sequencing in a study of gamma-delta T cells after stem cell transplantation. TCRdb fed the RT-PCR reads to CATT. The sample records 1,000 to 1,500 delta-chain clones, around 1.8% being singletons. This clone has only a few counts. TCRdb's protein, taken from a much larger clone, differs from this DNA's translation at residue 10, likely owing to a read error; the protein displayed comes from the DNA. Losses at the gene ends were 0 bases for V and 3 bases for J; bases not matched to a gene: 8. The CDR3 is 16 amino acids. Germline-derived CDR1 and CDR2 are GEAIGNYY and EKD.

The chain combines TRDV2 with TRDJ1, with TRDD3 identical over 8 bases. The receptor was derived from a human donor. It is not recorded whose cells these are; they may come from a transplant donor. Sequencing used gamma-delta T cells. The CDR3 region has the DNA TGTGCCTGTGACACCTTGGGGATACCTTTCCCCGATAAACTCATCTTT. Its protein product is CACDTLGIPFPDKLIF.